The clone carrying this TCR beta chain was counted a single time. These data belong to a study of blood T cell repertoires in COVID-19. Study in general: Both acute and convalescent COVID-19 samples were obtained from the United States, Italy and Spain.

Generated by immunoSEQ multiplex PCR, the TCRdb table keeps only in-frame clones and is missing some. This sample has 30,000 to 40,000 clones, with approximately 78% found just once. Germline V gene data show CDR1 as LNHDA and CDR2 as SQIVND (reference sequence). The CDR3 length is 14 residues. After removal of 6 bases from V and 7 bases from J, the junction contained 11 bases not matched to a gene. This receptor was identified in a woman in her fifties or sixties with acute or convalescent COVID-19. V gene TRBV19 combines with J gene TRBJ1-2, with TRBD1 identical over 7 bases. Material: peripheral blood. The CDR3 loop reads CASRRGQVVSGYTF. The CDR3 region has the DNA TGTGCCAGTAGAAGAGGACAGGTAGTCTCTGGCTACACCTTC.